The following is a T cell receptor (beta chain) sequence with its context. The antigen remains unidentified. Axillary draining lymph nodes of breast cancer patients supplied the node samples. The data were taken from a study of breast tumors, draining lymph nodes, adjacent tissues. Study-wide findings and caveats: Data fit most tumor T cells coming from lymph node, expanding in tumor. Luminal-like breast cancer showed significantly greater tumor-nontumor repertoire similarity than basal-like breast cancer did. That most tumor T cells come from lymph nodes remained unproven.

Each CDR3 protein gets one entry after TCRdb re-called the multiplex PCR reads with MiXCR. The sample carries about 140,000 distinct CDR3 sequences, approximately 32% recorded once. The germline V gene has CDR1 SQVTM and CDR2 ANQGSEA. After removal of 8 bases from V and 6 bases from J, the junction contained 15 bases not matched to a gene. This CDR3 contains 15 residues. Sequencing used axillary lymph node tissue. This receptor was taken from a female donor with breast cancer. Some clones in this sample may be carry-over from other donors' samples. This rearrangement joins TRBV29-1 to TRBJ1-5, with 8 bases fitting TRBD1. DNA for the CDR3: TGCAGCAAGCCTTCGCACAGGGGGTTTGCTCAGCCCCAGCATTTT. It codes for CSKPSHRGFAQPQHF.